This passage covers 24 T cell receptor beta chains from one sample sequenced in a study of cytomegalovirus exposure and HLA in healthy donors. The PCR had 60 Vbeta and 13 Jbeta primers. Profiling relied on immunoSEQ multiplex PCR, and the TCRdb table lists in-frame clones only, not all of them. The table shows about 130,000 clones, with about 80% occurring only once. Sequencing was carried out using PBMCs. Receptors were obtained from a woman aged 50 to 60 in good health and CMV-seronegative.

The chain uses TRBV6-1 and TRBJ1-5, with D perhaps TRBD1 (6 bases). Between the trimmed V and J ends, which lost 5 bases and 1 base, there was a span of 12 bases. The CDR3 extends over 15 amino acids. Per germline, CDR1 MNHNS and CDR2 SASEGT. The CDR3 region is CASSLTGTSNQPQHF. The DNA for the CDR3 is TGTGCCAGCAGTCTCACAGGGACCAGCAATCAGCCCCAGCATTTT.

The V and J genes are TRBV10-3 and TRBJ1-2; D gene uncertain. The V gene lost 0 bases and the J gene lost 6 bases, with 5 bases spanning the gap. The germline CDR1 and CDR2 sequences are ENHRY and SYGVKD. The CDR3 runs to 12 residues. CDR3 region: CAISESIDGYTF. CDR3 DNA: TGTGCCATCAGTGAGTCGATAGATGGCTACACCTTC.

The chain joins TRBV29-1 to TRBJ2-5; D possibly corresponds to TRBD1 (6 bases). In germline, CDR1 is SQVTM, CDR2 ANQGSEA. This CDR3 contains 14 residues. V was clipped by 6 bases and J by 1 base, with 15 bases between them. This CDR3 reads CSVTGSLSQETQYF. The CDR3 DNA sequence: TGCAGCGTAACAGGGTCCCTTTCCCAAGAGACCCAGTACTTC.

This chain links TRBV29-1 with TRBJ2-2; D might be TRBD2 (6 bases). Per germline, CDR1 SQVTM and CDR2 ANQGSEA. With 5 bases removed from V and 1 base from J, the gap between germline ends came to 11 bases. The length of the CDR3 is 14 residues. The CDR3: CSVRRARNTGELFF. The CDR3 DNA reads as TGCAGCGTTAGGAGGGCTAGGAACACCGGGGAGCTGTTTTTT.

The sample holds a few counts of this clone. The CDR3 nucleotides read TGTGCCAGCACAAAAGCGGATACGCAGTATTTT. Protein: CASTKADTQYF. This chain links TRBV6-4 with TRBJ2-3; D unresolved. This CDR3 spans 11 amino acids. Looked up from germline, CDR1 is MRHNA and CDR2 is SNTAGT. The V gene lost 7 bases and the J gene lost 6 bases, with 8 bases spanning the gap.

J is TRBJ1-2 and V is TRBV4-3; TRBD1 matches 10 bases. There are 13 residues in the CDR3. Germline V gene lookup returns CDR1 LGHNA and CDR2 YSLEER. V lost 3 bases and J lost 6; bases outside the gene matches: 1. This CDR3 reads CASSHDRGHGYTF. The CDR3 nucleotides read TGCGCCAGCAGCCACGACAGGGGGCATGGCTACACCTTC.

V and J are TRBV10-3 and TRBJ2-5; 8 bases match TRBD1. The CDR3 is 15 residues long. Trimming took 3 bases from V and 5 from J; bases not matched to a gene: 8. The germline V gene has CDR1 ENHRY and CDR2 SYGVKD. The CDR3 DNA is TGTGCCATCAGTGATTCCCAGGGGGCGGTGGAGACCCAGTACTTC. Amino acid sequence: CAISDSQGAVETQYF.

This chain connects TRBV13 to TRBJ2-3; TRBD2 might be the D (5 bases). This CDR3 has 15 residues. V was trimmed by 5 bases and J by 4 bases, leaving 16 bases between them. Per germline, CDR1 PRHDT and CDR2 FYEKMQ (reference sequence). CDR3 protein: CASSVKRTWADTQYF. In DNA form, the CDR3 reads TGTGCCAGCAGCGTTAAGCGGACCTGGGCAGATACGCAGTATTTT. Filled out from reference TRBV13 and TRBJ2-3, the complete variable domain reads AAGVIQSPRHLIKEKRETATLKCYPIPRHDTVYWYQQGPGQDPQFLISFYEKMQSDKGSIPDRFSAQQFSDYHSELNMSSLELGDSALYFCASSVKRTWADTQYFGPGTRLTVL.

This clone has only one observation. The chain couples TRBV27 to TRBJ1-1, with D unclear. The CDR3 covers 14 residues. Deletions cut 3 bases from V and 5 bases from J, with 13 bases between. In germline, CDR1 is MNHEY, CDR2 SMNVEV (reference sequence). This CDR3 reads CASSLWNGGTEAFF. Written as DNA, the CDR3 is TGTGCCAGCAGTTTGTGGAATGGCGGAACTGAAGCTTTCTTT.

The J gene is TRBJ2-2, the V gene TRBV29-1; 9 positions match TRBD1. Losses at the gene ends were 7 bases for V and 7 bases for J; bases not matched to a gene: 10. CDR1 is SQVTM, CDR2 ANQGSEA, per germline. The CDR3 length is 14 residues. The CDR3 here is CSAGRDRADGELFF. The CDR3 DNA is TGCAGCGCCGGACGGGACAGGGCTGACGGGGAGCTGTTTTTT.

The chain recombines TRBV9 with TRBJ2-1; 10 bases are a match to TRBD1. V lost 3 bases to trimming and J lost 14 bases; unmatched junction nucleotides: 8. Germline V gene lookup returns CDR1 SGDLS and CDR2 YYNGEE. The CDR3 runs 13 residues. The CDR3 DNA is TGTGCCAGCAGCGCAGCTACGGGGACAGGGGAGTTCTTC. Amino acids: CASSAATGTGEFF.

The chain has TRBV7-2 and TRBJ2-1; 11 nucleotides align to TRBD2. Germline V gives CDR1 SGHTA, CDR2 FQGNSA. CDR3 size: 17 residues. The trim removed 4 bases at V and 2 bases at J, leaving 7 bases unmatched. This CDR3 is CASSSSLAGGTYNEQFF. The CDR3 DNA reads TGTGCCAGCAGCTCAAGCTTAGCGGGAGGGACCTACAATGAGCAGTTCTTC.

This clone has just a few counts. The rearrangement uses TRBV7-3 and TRBJ2-2, with 11 positions matching TRBD2. Trimming took 6 bases from V and 4 from J; bases not matched to a gene: 4. The germline gives CDR1 SGHTA, CDR2 FQGTGA. The CDR3 has 15 residues. CDR3 residues: CASRPTSGSTGELFF. The CDR3 bases are TGTGCCAGCAGACCAACTAGCGGGAGCACCGGGGAGCTGTTTTTT.

The chain couples TRBV6-6 to TRBJ2-1, with TRBD2 matching over 8 bases. Unmatched junction bases numbered 7, after V lost 6 bases and J lost 9 bases. CDR3 length equals 13 residues. Germline-derived CDR1 and CDR2 are MNHNY and SVGAGI (reference sequence). CDR3 residues: CASRSGSIGEQFF. The CDR3 region has the DNA TGTGCCAGCAGGAGCGGGAGTATAGGTGAGCAGTTCTTC.

The chain combines TRBV5-4 with TRBJ2-3, with no clear D. V lost 2 bases to trimming and J lost 4 bases, with 5 bases between them. Per germline, CDR1 SGHNT and CDR2 YYREEE (reference sequence). The CDR3 is 12 amino acids. The DNA for the CDR3 is TGTGCCAGCAGCTTTTGGCCAGATACGCAGTATTTT. It specifies CASSFWPDTQYF. The whole variable domain, filled in from reference TRBV5-4 and TRBJ2-3, reads ETGVTQSPTHLIKTRGQQVTLRCSSQSGHNTVSWYQQALGQGPQFIFQYYREEENGRGNFPPRFSGLQFPNYSSELNVNALELDDSALYLCASSFWPDTQYFGPGTRLTVL.

The chain links TRBV7-9 to TRBJ2-7, with 9 positions matching TRBD1. J lost 1 base, V lost 4 bases, and 8 bases had no gene match. This CDR3 spans 16 amino acids. Per the germline V gene, CDR1 is SEHNR and CDR2 is FQNEAQ (reference sequence). The CDR3 spells CASSSTGGGWSYEQYF. The CDR3 DNA reads as TGTGCCAGCAGCTCGACAGGGGGAGGCTGGTCCTACGAGCAGTACTTC.

The chain carries TRBV28 and TRBJ1-1; tentatively, D is TRBD1 (5 bases). The CDR3 loop spans 14 amino acids. V shed 5 bases and J shed 4 bases, with 14 bases lying between them. Germline V gives CDR1 MDHEN, CDR2 SYDVKM. The CDR3 DNA reads TGTGCCAGCAGTCTCCCCGGGGGACCCACTGAAGCTTTCTTT. Protein sequence: CASSLPGGPTEAFF.

The J gene is TRBJ2-3, the V gene TRBV27, with 7 bases identical to TRBD2. The V and J ends lost 1 base and 3 bases, in that order; junction bases with no gene match: 7. Germline V gene sequence: CDR1 MNHEY, CDR2 SMNVEV (reference sequence). This CDR3 is built from 16 residues. The CDR3 DNA sequence: TGTGCCAGCAGTTTATATTGGGGGGGAGAGACAGATACGCAGTATTTT. Protein sequence: CASSLYWGGETDTQYF.

The table lists this clone with a few counts. This rearrangement joins TRBV7-2 to TRBJ2-7, with D possibly being TRBD1 (6 bases). V lost 5 bases and J lost 0, with 11 bases in between. The CDR3 is 14 amino acids. Germline V gene sequence: CDR1 SGHTA, CDR2 FQGNSA. The CDR3 DNA reads as TGTGCCAGCAGCCCCAGGGACAACTCCTACGAGCAGTACTTC. Translating it yields CASSPRDNSYEQYF. Based on the CDR3 plus reference TRBV7-2 and TRBJ2-7, the full variable domain is GAGVSQSPSNKVTEKGKDVELRCDPISGHTALYWYRQSLGQGLEFLIYFQGNSAPDKSGLPSDRFSAERTGGSVSTLTIQRTQQEDSAVYLCASSPRDNSYEQYFGPGTRLTVT.

The chain links TRBV2 to TRBJ2-5; D is possibly TRBD2 (6 bases). Germline lookup yields CDR1 SNHLY and CDR2 FYNNEI. The CDR3 spans 12 residues. V dropped 9 bases and J dropped 4 bases, with 12 bases sitting between them. Written as DNA, the CDR3 is TGTGCCAGTGTTGGGGGAGGAGAGACCCAGTACTTC. As protein: CASVGGGETQYF.

The chain carries TRBV29-1 and TRBJ2-1; possible D gene TRBD1, 5 bases. V was pared by 6 bases and J by 12 bases, with 15 bases between. The CDR3 spans 11 residues. The germline V gene encodes CDR1 SQVTM and CDR2 ANQGSEA. CDR3 DNA sequence: TGCAGCGTAGCAGACACTGGGGCGCAGTTCTTC. Protein sequence: CSVADTGAQFF.

The chain is built from TRBV14 and TRBJ2-1; 15 bases fit TRBD2. The CDR3 length is 16 residues. Looked up from germline, CDR1 is SGHDN and CDR2 is FVKESK. The ends lost 6 bases at V and 7 bases at J; junction bases unmatched: 7. CDR3 coding DNA: TGTGCCAGCAGGCTCGGACTAGCGGGAGGGCGGAATGAGCAGTTCTTC. As protein: CASRLGLAGGRNEQFF.

CDR3 region: CASSPLALAGGFRDYEQYF. CDR3 DNA: TGTGCCAGCAGCCCCCTGGCGTTAGCGGGAGGGTTTCGAGACTACGAGCAGTACTTC. The chain uses TRBV7-6 and TRBJ2-7, with 11 bases identical to TRBD2. V lost 5 bases, J lost 3 bases, and 18 bases stayed unmatched. The CDR3 spans 19 residues. Germline V gives CDR1 SGHVS, CDR2 FNYEAQ.

The chain links TRBV25-1 to TRBJ1-5, with 10 bases that match TRBD1. The CDR3 runs to 17 residues. With 4 bases clipped from V and 6 bases from J, the junction kept 12 bases outside the gene matches. The germline V gene encodes CDR1 MGHDK and CDR2 SYGVNS. The CDR3 loop is CASSASSGQGKVQPQHF. In nucleotides, the CDR3 is TGTGCCAGCAGTGCATCTTCGGGACAGGGGAAAGTTCAGCCCCAGCATTTT.